The clone carrying this TCR beta chain appeared once. The germline V gene encodes CDR1 KGHSH and CDR2 LQKENI. The CDR3 runs 16 residues. The V end was cut by 1 base, the J end by 7 bases, with 20 bases between. This record comes from a study of T cell clones after liver transplantation. Assay used: immunoSEQ multiplex PCR; TCRdb lists only in-frame clones, some missing. The table has 65,000 to 80,000 clones, around 78% seen once. The chain links TRBV18 to TRBJ2-7; D may be TRBD1 or TRBD2 (5 bases each). This clonotype was sampled from a human patient who received a liver transplant. Some T cells may have come from the graft donor. The material sequenced was CD4+ T cells from blood, taken at the 22-month timepoint. The CDR3: CASSPQTGTQAREQYF. CDR3 DNA: TGTGCCAGCTCACCACAGACCGGGACCCAAGCACGGGAGCAGTACTTC.